This T cell receptor (beta chain) was sequenced in a study of cytomegalovirus exposure and HLA in healthy donors. Study results and caveats: Testing in vitro showed a few CMV-associated chains specific for CMV antigens. Cytomegalovirus-associated TCR beta chains were listed, numbering around 150.

Here immunoSEQ multiplex PCR was the method, and the copy in TCRdb shows in-frame clones only, minus some. The sample lists about 76,000 clones; 94% were seen once. The V and J ends lost 4 bases and 1 base respectively, with 8 bases between them. Per the germline V gene, CDR1 is MDHEN and CDR2 is SYDVKM. This CDR3 contains 14 residues. With regard to this clone: Its cognate antigen is unknown.

This clonotype was sampled from a man younger than 30 in good health and CMV-seropositive. The chain links TRBV28 to TRBJ1-5, with D unclear. Sequenced input: PBMCs. The CDR3 is CASSSPGSNQPQHF. The CDR3 DNA reads as TGTGCCAGCAGTTCGCCGGGAAGCAATCAGCCCCAGCATTTT.